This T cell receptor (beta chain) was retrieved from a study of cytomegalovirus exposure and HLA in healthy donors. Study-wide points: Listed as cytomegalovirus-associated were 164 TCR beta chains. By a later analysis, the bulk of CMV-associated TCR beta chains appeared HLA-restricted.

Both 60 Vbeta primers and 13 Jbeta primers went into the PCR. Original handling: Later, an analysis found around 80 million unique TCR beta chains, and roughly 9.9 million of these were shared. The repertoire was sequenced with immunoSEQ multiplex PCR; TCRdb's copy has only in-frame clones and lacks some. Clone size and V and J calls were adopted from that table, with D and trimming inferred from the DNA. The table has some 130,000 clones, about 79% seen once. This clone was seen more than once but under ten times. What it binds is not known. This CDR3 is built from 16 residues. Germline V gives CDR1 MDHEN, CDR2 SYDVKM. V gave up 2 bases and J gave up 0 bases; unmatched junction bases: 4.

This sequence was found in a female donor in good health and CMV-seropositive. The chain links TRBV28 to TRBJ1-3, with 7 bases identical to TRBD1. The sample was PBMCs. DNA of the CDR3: TGTGCCAGCAGTTTAGGGGGACAGCACTCTGGAAACACCATATATTTT. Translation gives CASSLGGQHSGNTIYF.